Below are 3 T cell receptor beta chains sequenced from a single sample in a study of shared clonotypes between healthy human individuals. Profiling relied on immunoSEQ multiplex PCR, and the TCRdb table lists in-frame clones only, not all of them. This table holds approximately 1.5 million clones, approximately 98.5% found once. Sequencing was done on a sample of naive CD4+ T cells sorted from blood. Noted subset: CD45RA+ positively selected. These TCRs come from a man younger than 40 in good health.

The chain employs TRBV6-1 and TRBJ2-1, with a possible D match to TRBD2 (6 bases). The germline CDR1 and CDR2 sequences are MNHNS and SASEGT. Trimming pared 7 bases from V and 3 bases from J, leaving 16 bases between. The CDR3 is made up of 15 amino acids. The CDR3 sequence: CASIRTGTFYNEQFF. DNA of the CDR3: TGTGCCAGCATACGAACCGGGACTTTCTACAATGAGCAGTTCTTC.

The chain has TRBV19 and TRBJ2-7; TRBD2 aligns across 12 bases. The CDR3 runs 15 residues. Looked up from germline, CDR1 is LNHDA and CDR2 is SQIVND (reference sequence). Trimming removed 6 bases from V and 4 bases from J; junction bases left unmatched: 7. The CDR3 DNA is TGTGCCAGTAGGGGACTAGCGGGCGGAAAATACGAGCAGTACTTC. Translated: CASRGLAGGKYEQYF.

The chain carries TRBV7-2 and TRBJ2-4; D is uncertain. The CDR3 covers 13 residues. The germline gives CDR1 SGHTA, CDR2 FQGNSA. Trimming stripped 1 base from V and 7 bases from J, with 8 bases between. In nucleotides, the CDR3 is TGTGCCAGCAGCTTAGGCCATAGTAACATTCAGTACTTC. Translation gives CASSLGHSNIQYF.